Listed here are 10 T cell receptor beta chains from one sample, sequenced in a study of T cell responses to AZD1222 COVID-19 vaccine. Assay: immunoSEQ multiplex PCR; the TCRdb copy retains only in-frame clones and omits some. Seen here are about 60,000 clones, around 80% observed once, and the top ten hold over 3%. This material consisted of peripheral blood, taken 28 days after the second AZD1222 dose. Every receptor here comes from an adult who received the AZD1222 COVID-19 vaccine.

The rearrangement joins TRBV4-2 to TRBJ2-1, with 12 bases identical to TRBD2. Germline V gives CDR1 LGHNA, CDR2 YNFKEQ. With V trimmed by 1 base and J by 9 bases, 10 bases remained unmatched. CDR3 length: 17 residues. For the CDR3, the DNA is TGTGCCAGCAGCCAAGTCTCTCTAGCGGGGGGGCCTCCTGAGCAGTTCTTC. Protein: CASSQVSLAGGPPEQFF.

This clone was counted between two and nine times. The chain employs TRBV12-5 and TRBJ1-1, with D possibly matching TRBD1 (6 bases). V lost 6 bases and J lost 8, with 13 bases in between. The CDR3 consists of 12 residues. CDR1 and CDR2 (germline): LGHNT, FRNRAP. The CDR3 spells CASGLTGSEAFF. The DNA for the CDR3 is TGTGCTAGTGGATTAACAGGGTCGGAAGCTTTCTTT.

The rearrangement links TRBV24-1 to TRBJ2-3; D is unresolved. Between the trimmed V and J ends, which lost 7 bases and 2 bases, there was a span of 12 bases. Germline-derived CDR1 and CDR2 are KGHDR and SFDVKD. This CDR3 is 14 amino acids long. CDR3 bases: TGTGCCACCAGAAGACACGATAACACAGATACGCAGTATTTT. Translating it yields CATRRHDNTDTQYF.

V gene TRBV20-1 combines with J gene TRBJ2-5; D is unclear. Germline CDR1 and CDR2: DFQATT and SNEGSKA (reference sequence). With 3 bases removed from V and 2 bases from J, the gap between germline ends came to 7 bases. The CDR3 is 12 amino acids. The CDR3 region has the DNA TGCAGTGCTAGTGTCCGACAAGAGACCCAGTACTTC. This translates into CSASVRQETQYF.

The chain has TRBV5-5 and TRBJ2-7, with 9 bases matching TRBD1. V lost 1 base and J lost 4; bases outside the gene matches: 9. Germline CDR1 is SGHKS and CDR2 is YYEKEE (reference sequence). This CDR3 region has 16 residues. The CDR3 sequence is CASSLSAGQGSYEQYF. The CDR3 DNA sequence: TGTGCCAGCAGCTTGAGCGCGGGACAGGGATCATACGAGCAGTACTTC.

This chain connects TRBV19 to TRBJ1-1; the D is unclear. There are 11 residues in the CDR3. The ends were cut back, 3 bases at V and 5 bases at J, with 4 bases in the middle. CDR1 LNHDA and CDR2 SQIVND come from the germline V gene (reference sequence). CDR3 loop: CASSIFTEAFF. DNA of the CDR3: TGTGCCAGTAGTATTTTTACTGAAGCTTTCTTT.

The chain joins TRBV4-2 to TRBJ1-5; TRBD1 might be the D (6 bases). Trimming took 0 bases from V and 7 from J, leaving 13 bases between them. Germline V gene sequence: CDR1 LGHNA, CDR2 YNFKEQ. The CDR3 has 15 amino acids. The CDR3 is CASSQDTGAGQPQHF. Written as DNA, the CDR3 is TGTGCCAGCAGCCAAGATACGGGGGCAGGGCAGCCCCAGCATTTT.

The chain uses TRBV19 and TRBJ2-7, with TRBD1 matching over 9 bases. Germline values: CDR1 LNHDA, CDR2 SQIVND (reference sequence). Trimming removed 6 bases from V and 6 bases from J; junction bases left unmatched: 15. The CDR3 has 16 residues. The CDR3 region is CASSRGPGQGFSEQYF. The CDR3 nucleotides are TGTGCCAGTAGCAGAGGTCCGGGACAGGGATTCTCCGAGCAGTACTTC. The whole variable domain, remainder taken from reference TRBV19 and TRBJ2-7, is DGGITQSPKYLFRKEGQNVTLSCEQNLNHDAMYWYRQDPGQGLRLIYYSQIVNDFQKGDIAEGYSVSREKKESFPLTVTSAQKNPTAFYLCASSRGPGQGFSEQYFGPGTRLTVT.

The rearrangement links TRBV5-1 to TRBJ2-3; no firm D call. Germline V lookup: CDR1 SGHRS, CDR2 YFSETQ. The CDR3 runs 13 residues. V was clipped by 0 bases and J by 4 bases, with 6 bases between them. In nucleotides, the CDR3 is TGCGCCAGCAGCTTGGGAGATGCAGATACGCAGTATTTT. Protein sequence: CASSLGDADTQYF.

The chain recombines TRBV5-1 with TRBJ2-1; D is unresolved. Germline lookup yields CDR1 SGHRS and CDR2 YFSETQ. V was pared by 5 bases and J by 7 bases, with 13 bases between. The CDR3 consists of 13 residues. CDR3 sequence: CASRVLVGNEQFF. CDR3 nucleotides: TGCGCCAGCAGGGTCTTGGTTGGGAATGAGCAGTTCTTC.